The entry below gives a single T cell receptor (beta chain) sequence along with its context. What it binds is unknown. The junction and the germline gene differ at one end; a read error may be behind it. The V gene's germline CDR1 is SGHRS and CDR2 YFSETQ. The CDR3 has 14 amino acids. The data originate from a study of CD8 T cells in ankylosing spondylitis. Findings of the study overall: For ankylosing spondylitis blood, a TCR beta motif of roughly 8 highly homologous variants appeared characteristic. The authors reported significant enrichment of disease-linked clones in matched ankylosing spondylitis synovial fluid. CD8+ disease-linked clones were present at relatively low frequencies in blood.

TCRdb analysed the 5' RACE reads with MiXCR anew, one entry per CDR3 protein. The repertoire holds 250,000 to 300,000 distinct CDR3 sequences, around 20% seen once, with roughly 8.3% in the top ten. The sequencing sample was made of blood, either unsorted or a sorted T cell fraction (not recorded which). The receptor comes from a male donor with ankylosing spondylitis or in good health (not recorded which). The chain couples TRBV5-1 to TRBJ1-1; D perhaps matches TRBD1 (6 bases). CDR3: CVSSDLQGSTEAFF. The CDR3 bases are TGCGTCAGCAGCGACCTCCAGGGGTCCACTGAAGCTTTCTTT.